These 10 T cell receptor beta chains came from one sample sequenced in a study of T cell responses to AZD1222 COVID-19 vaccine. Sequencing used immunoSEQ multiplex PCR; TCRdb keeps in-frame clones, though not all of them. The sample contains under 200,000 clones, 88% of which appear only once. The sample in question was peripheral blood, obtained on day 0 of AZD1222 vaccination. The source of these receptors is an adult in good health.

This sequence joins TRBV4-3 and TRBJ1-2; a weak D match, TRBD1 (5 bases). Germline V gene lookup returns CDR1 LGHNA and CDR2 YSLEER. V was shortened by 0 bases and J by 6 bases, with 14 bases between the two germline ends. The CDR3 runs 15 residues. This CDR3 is CASSQERVSRDGYTF. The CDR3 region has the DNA TGCGCCAGCAGCCAAGAGCGGGTATCCAGGGATGGCTACACCTTC.

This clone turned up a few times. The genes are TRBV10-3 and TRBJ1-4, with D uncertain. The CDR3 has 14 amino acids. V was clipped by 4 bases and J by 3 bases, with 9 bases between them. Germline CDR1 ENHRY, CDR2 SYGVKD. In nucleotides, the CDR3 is TGTGCCATCAGTGGAGACACCTCTAATGAAAAACTGTTTTTT. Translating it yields CAISGDTSNEKLFF.

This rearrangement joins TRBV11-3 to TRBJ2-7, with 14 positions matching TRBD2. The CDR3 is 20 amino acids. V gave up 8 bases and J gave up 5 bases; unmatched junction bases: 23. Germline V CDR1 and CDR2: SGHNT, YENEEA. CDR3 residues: CASGTGERETSGRAPDEQYF. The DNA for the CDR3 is TGTGCCAGCGGTACCGGGGAGCGGGAGACTAGCGGGAGGGCCCCGGACGAGCAGTACTTC.

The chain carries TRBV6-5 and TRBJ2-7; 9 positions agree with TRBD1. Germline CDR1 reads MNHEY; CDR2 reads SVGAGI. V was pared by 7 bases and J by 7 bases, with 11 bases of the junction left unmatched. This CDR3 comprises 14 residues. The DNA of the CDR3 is TGTGCCAGCACGCCCCGGGACAGGGTGATTGAGCAGTACTTC. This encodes CASTPRDRVIEQYF.

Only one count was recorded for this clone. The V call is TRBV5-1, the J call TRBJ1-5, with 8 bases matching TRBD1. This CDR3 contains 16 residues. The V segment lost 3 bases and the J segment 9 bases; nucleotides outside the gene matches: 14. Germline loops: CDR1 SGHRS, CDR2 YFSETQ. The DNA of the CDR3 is TGCGCCAGCAGCTCCGTCTCGACAGGGGCCGTGGGGCCCCAGCATTTT. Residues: CASSSVSTGAVGPQHF.

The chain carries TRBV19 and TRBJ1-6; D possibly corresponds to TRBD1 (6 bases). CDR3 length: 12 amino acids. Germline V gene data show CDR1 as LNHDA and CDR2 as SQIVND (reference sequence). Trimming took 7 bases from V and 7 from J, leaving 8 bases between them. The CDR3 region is CASTGQNSPLHF. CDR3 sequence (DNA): TGTGCCAGTACAGGACAGAATTCACCCCTCCACTTT.

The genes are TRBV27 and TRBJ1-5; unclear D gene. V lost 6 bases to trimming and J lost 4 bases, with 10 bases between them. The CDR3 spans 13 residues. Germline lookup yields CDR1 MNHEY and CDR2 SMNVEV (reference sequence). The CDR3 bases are TGTGCCAGCAGAAGGATGTTTAATCAGCCCCAGCATTTT. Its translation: CASRRMFNQPQHF.

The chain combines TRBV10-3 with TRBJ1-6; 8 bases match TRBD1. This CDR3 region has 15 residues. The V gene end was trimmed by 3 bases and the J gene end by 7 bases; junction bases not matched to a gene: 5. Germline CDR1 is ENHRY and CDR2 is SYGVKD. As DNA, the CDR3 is TGTGCCATCAGTGATTCGGACAGGGCCAATTCACCCCTCCACTTT. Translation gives CAISDSDRANSPLHF.

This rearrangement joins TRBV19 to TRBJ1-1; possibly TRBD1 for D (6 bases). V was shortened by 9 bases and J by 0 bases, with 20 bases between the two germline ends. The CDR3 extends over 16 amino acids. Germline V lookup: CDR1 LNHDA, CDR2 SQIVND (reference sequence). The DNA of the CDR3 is TGTGCCAGCGGCGGGCGACAGGCTATGCTGAACACTGAAGCTTTCTTT. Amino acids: CASGGRQAMLNTEAFF.

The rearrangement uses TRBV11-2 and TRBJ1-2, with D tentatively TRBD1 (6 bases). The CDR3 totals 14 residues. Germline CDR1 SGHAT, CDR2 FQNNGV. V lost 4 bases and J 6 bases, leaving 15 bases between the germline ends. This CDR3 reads CASSSIRGLNGYTF. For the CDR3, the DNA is TGTGCCAGCAGCTCGATAAGGGGGTTAAATGGCTACACCTTC.